A single sample is the source of the 23 T cell receptor beta chains below, sequenced in a study of glioma-infiltrating T cells after dendritic cell vaccination. TCRdb keeps only in-frame clones here, not all; method: immunoSEQ multiplex PCR. The sample lists about 64,000 clones, about 81% occurring once. Material: blood, obtained before dendritic cell vaccination. The receptor set was obtained from a human donor with glioblastoma.

The chain links TRBV28 to TRBJ2-3; a weak D match, TRBD2 (6 bases). Trimming took 5 bases from V and 5 from J, leaving 23 bases between them. CDR1 and CDR2 (germline): MDHEN, SYDVKM. This CDR3 has 17 residues. The CDR3 sequence: CASSPTRLLLAQDTQYF. In DNA form, the CDR3 reads TGTGCCAGCAGTCCAACCCGACTACTTCTAGCGCAAGATACGCAGTATTTT.

This clone was detected a few times. The chain links TRBV7-9 to TRBJ2-1; 9 bases are shared with TRBD1. Germline V gene sequence: CDR1 SEHNR, CDR2 FQNEAQ (reference sequence). This CDR3 has 14 amino acids. The ends lost 5 bases at V and 6 bases at J; junction bases unmatched: 5. The CDR3 spells CASSRTGVPNEQFF. The CDR3 nucleotides are TGTGCCAGCAGCCGGACAGGGGTTCCCAATGAGCAGTTCTTC. The full variable domain, in which reference TRBV7-9 and TRBJ2-1 provide the parts outside the CDR3, is DTGVSQNPRHKITKRGQNVTFRCDPISEHNRLYWYRQTLGQGPEFLTYFQNEAQLEKSRLLSDRFSAERPKGSFSTLEIQRTEQGDSAMYLCASSRTGVPNEQFFGPGTRLTVL.

The chain recombines TRBV5-6 with TRBJ2-7; D unclear. The V and J ends lost 2 bases and 0 bases respectively, with 3 bases between them. CDR3 size: 12 residues. Per germline, CDR1 SGHDT and CDR2 YYEEEE. The CDR3 loop is CASSFISYEQYF. CDR3 bases: TGTGCCAGCAGCTTTATCTCCTACGAGCAGTACTTC.

This clone occurred once. The gene calls are TRBV23-1 and TRBJ2-7; maybe TRBD1 (6 bases). TRBV23-1 carries the ORF label, with uncertain function. Trimming took 3 bases from V and 2 from J, leaving 20 bases between them. The CDR3 has 17 amino acids. The CDR3 protein is CASSQNRAPRPTYEQYF. CDR3 bases: TGCGCCAGCAGTCAGAACAGGGCCCCACGGCCTACCTACGAGCAGTACTTC.

This rearrangement joins TRBV7-2 to TRBJ2-7; D not certain. The CDR3 is made up of 13 amino acids. The germline gives CDR1 SGHTA, CDR2 FQGNSA. V lost 3 bases, J lost 5 bases, and 11 bases lay in between. CDR3 sequence: CASSLINPDEQYF. The CDR3 DNA is TGTGCCAGCAGCTTGATAAATCCGGACGAGCAGTACTTC.

The rearrangement links TRBV5-1 to TRBJ2-7; 12 nucleotides agree with TRBD2. Germline lookup yields CDR1 SGHRS and CDR2 YFSETQ. Unmatched junction bases numbered 8, after V lost 5 bases and J lost 2 bases. There are 16 residues in the CDR3. The chain's CDR3 is CASRLAGGRIPYEQYF. CDR3 coding DNA: TGCGCCAGCAGACTAGCGGGGGGCCGGATTCCCTACGAGCAGTACTTC.

This clone was seen only once. The rearrangement uses TRBV5-1 and TRBJ2-7, with 7 nucleotides matching TRBD1. With V trimmed by 0 bases and J by 3 bases, 3 bases remained unmatched. Per germline, CDR1 SGHRS and CDR2 YFSETQ. The CDR3 runs to 14 residues. DNA of the CDR3: TGCGCCAGCAGCTTGGACAGGACAGGCTACGAGCAGTACTTC. The encoded protein is CASSLDRTGYEQYF.

This sequence joins TRBV11-2 and TRBJ2-5; 11 bases map to TRBD2. The DNA end favors TRBJ2-7, so the J call may be wrong. This CDR3 spans 16 amino acids. The germline CDR1 and CDR2 sequences are SGHAT and FQNNGV. The CDR3 here is CASSLALAGATYEQYF. The CDR3 DNA reads TGTGCCAGCAGCTTAGCACTAGCGGGGGCCACCTACGAGCAGTACTTC.

CDR3 DNA: TGTGCCAGCAGCTTAGTCGGGGGTTCCTACAATGAGCAGTTCTTC. It yields the protein CASSLVGGSYNEQFF. V and J are TRBV7-2 and TRBJ2-1, with D possibly being TRBD2 (6 bases). Trimming removed 1 base at V and 1 base at J, with 8 bases between. Germline-derived CDR1 and CDR2 are SGHTA and FQGNSA. The CDR3 runs 15 residues. Full variable domain (rest looked up from reference TRBV7-2 and TRBJ2-1): GAGVSQSPSNKVTEKGKDVELRCDPISGHTALYWYRQSLGQGLEFLIYFQGNSAPDKSGLPSDRFSAERTGGSVSTLTIQRTQQEDSAVYLCASSLVGGSYNEQFFGPGTRLTVL.

This chain joins TRBV4-1 and TRBJ2-5; D is uncertain. Trimming left V 0 bases short and J 5 bases short, with 7 bases between. The CDR3 runs 13 residues. Germline CDR1 MGHRA, CDR2 YSYEKL. In DNA form, the CDR3 reads TGCGCCAGCAGCCAAGAACTGGTCGAGACCCAGTACTTC. It translates to CASSQELVETQYF.

The rearrangement joins TRBV28 to TRBJ2-1; 8 positions agree with TRBD2. CDR1 and CDR2 (germline): MDHEN, SYDVKM. The V and J ends lost 8 bases and 9 bases, in that order; junction bases with no gene match: 15. The CDR3 has 15 amino acids. The CDR3 is CASVGLVGGRAEQFF. The CDR3 DNA reads as TGTGCCAGCGTGGGACTAGTGGGGGGTCGGGCTGAGCAGTTCTTC.

CDR3 DNA: TGTGCCAGCAGCAAACCGCGAGTGGGGGAGGGAGAGACCCAGTACTTC. As protein: CASSKPRVGEGETQYF. The rearrangement links TRBV21-1 to TRBJ2-5; the D call of TRBD2 is as the table states it, not checked on the DNA. TRBV21-1 is a recognized pseudogene. The CDR3 covers 16 residues.

The chain employs TRBV27 and TRBJ2-4; a possible D gene is TRBD1 (6 bases). The CDR3 runs 14 residues. The germline CDR1 and CDR2 sequences are MNHEY and SMNVEV (reference sequence). Between the trimmed V and J ends, which lost 3 bases and 9 bases, there was a span of 15 bases. The CDR3, as DNA: TGTGCCAGCAGTTTCGGGGACCGAGGGGGCATTCAGTACTTC. This codes for CASSFGDRGGIQYF.

This chain uses TRBV5-1 with TRBJ2-2; 8 bases align to TRBD1. This CDR3 comprises 15 residues. The junction had 4 bases not matched to a gene; V was cut back by 2 bases and J by 4 bases. Germline values: CDR1 SGHRS, CDR2 YFSETQ. CDR3 sequence reads: CASSFRGRVTGELFF. The CDR3 DNA is TGCGCCAGCAGCTTCAGGGGGCGGGTCACCGGGGAGCTGTTTTTT.

This sequence joins TRBV19 and TRBJ2-2; D uncertain. Trimming stripped 5 bases from V and 4 bases from J, with 8 bases between. CDR1 is LNHDA and CDR2 is SQIVND in the germline V gene (reference sequence). The CDR3 runs 13 residues. The CDR3 DNA reads as TGTGCCAGTAGTTTTCAGATCACCGGGGAGCTGTTTTTT. Translating it yields CASSFQITGELFF.

This sequence joins TRBV5-4 and TRBJ2-5; D is possibly TRBD1 (6 bases). V lost 2 bases and J lost 5, with 10 bases in between. Per the germline V gene, CDR1 is SGHNT and CDR2 is YYREEE (reference sequence). CDR3 length equals 13 residues. CDR3 coding DNA: TGTGCCAGCAGCTTAACAGGGCTCGAGACCCAGTACTTC. Translation: CASSLTGLETQYF.

The chain has TRBV10-3 and TRBJ1-1; D is unclear. From germline, CDR1 is ENHRY and CDR2 SYGVKD. The CDR3 runs 13 residues. Trimming took 6 bases from V and 0 from J, leaving 8 bases between them. CDR3 DNA: TGTGCCATCAGCCCAGGTCTGAACACTGAAGCTTTCTTT. Encoded protein: CAISPGLNTEAFF.

The rearrangement joins TRBV5-4 to TRBJ1-2; 9 nucleotides align to TRBD1. Germline assignment: CDR1 SGHNT and CDR2 YYREEE (reference sequence). CDR3 length: 15 amino acids. V was pared by 4 bases and J by 8 bases, with 12 bases of the junction left unmatched. The DNA for the CDR3 is TGTGCCAGCAGCCCTGGGACAGGGCCTCCTGTGGGCTACACCTTC. This translates into CASSPGTGPPVGYTF.

Note on this clone: This sample also contains other DNA sequences that code for the same CDR3. The rearrangement links TRBV6-4 to TRBJ1-1; TRBD1 aligns across 7 bases. The length of the CDR3 is 14 residues. The V gene's germline CDR1 is MRHNA and CDR2 SNTAGT. J gave up 6 bases and V 5 bases, and 9 bases lay outside the gene matches. CDR3 in DNA: TGTGCCAGCAGTTCACAGGGGATTGGGGCTGAAGCTTTCTTT. This sequence encodes CASSSQGIGAEAFF.

The CDR3 loop is CASSLESGGVYEQFF. Written as DNA, the CDR3 is TGCGCCAGCAGCTTGGAAAGCGGGGGGGTATATGAGCAGTTCTTC. The chain combines TRBV5-1 with TRBJ2-1; TRBD2 matches 10 bases. Germline V lookup: CDR1 SGHRS, CDR2 YFSETQ. This CDR3 has 15 amino acids. V shed 0 bases and J 8 bases; nucleotides not matched to a gene: 5.

This sequence joins TRBV27 and TRBJ2-7; D might be TRBD1 (5 bases). V was pared by 2 bases and J by 6 bases, with 14 bases between. Germline lookup yields CDR1 MNHEY and CDR2 SMNVEV (reference sequence). This CDR3 has 14 amino acids. Written as DNA, the CDR3 is TGTGCCAGCAGTTTAGGGGCTACGTTAGGCGAGCAGTACTTC. Its protein product is CASSLGATLGEQYF.

This chain joins TRBV2 and TRBJ2-5, with no clear D. Germline lookup yields CDR1 SNHLY and CDR2 FYNNEI. The V end lost 8 bases, the J end lost 5 bases, and 9 bases lay between the germline ends. The CDR3 spans 11 residues. The CDR3 region has the DNA TGTGCCAGCGGCCCCCGCGAGACCCAGTACTTC. It encodes CASGPRETQYF.

The chain couples TRBV28 to TRBJ2-4; D possibly corresponds to TRBD1 (5 bases). Trimming left V 4 bases short and J 8 bases short, with 9 bases between. Germline CDR1 and CDR2: MDHEN and SYDVKM. This CDR3 is 12 amino acids long. DNA of the CDR3: TGTGCCAGCAGTTGGCAGGGATACATTCAGTACTTC. Amino acid sequence: CASSWQGYIQYF.